The 30 T cell receptor beta chains below all came from one sample that was sequenced in a study of immune evolution from preneoplasia to lung adenocarcinoma. Method: immunoSEQ multiplex PCR; TCRdb's copy keeps in-frame clones and lacks some. The sample contains 10,000 or so clones, about four fifths of which appear only once. The sequenced material came from FFPE minimally invasive lung adenocarcinoma tissue. The receptor source for this set is a donor of 70 years or more with lung adenocarcinoma.

The genes are TRBV27 and TRBJ2-7; D ambiguous. V lost 2 bases and J lost 2, with 10 bases in between. Germline-derived CDR1 and CDR2 are MNHEY and SMNVEV (reference sequence). This CDR3 has 14 residues. The CDR3 sequence is CASSLANPPYEQYF. CDR3 in DNA: TGTGCCAGCAGTTTAGCTAATCCCCCCTACGAGCAGTACTTC.

This clone was picked up a small number of times. This chain joins TRBV28 and TRBJ2-3, with 10 bases identical to TRBD2. After removal of 5 bases from V and 4 bases from J, the junction contained 15 bases not matched to a gene. This CDR3 has 18 residues. Germline assignment: CDR1 MDHEN and CDR2 SYDVKM. The CDR3 DNA sequence: TGTGCCAGCAGTCCCCCGGCGACTAGCGGGCCCCGGGCAGATACGCAGTATTTT. Translated: CASSPPATSGPRADTQYF. The variable domain in full, completed from reference TRBV28 and TRBJ2-3, reads DVKVTQSSRYLVKRTGEKVFLECVQDMDHENMFWYRQDPGLGLRLIYFSYDVKMKEKGDIPEGYSVSREKKERFSLILESASTNQTSMYLCASSPPATSGPRADTQYFGPGTRLTVL.

This clone was observed a single time. This rearrangement joins TRBV9 to TRBJ2-3; 12 nucleotides match TRBD2. The CDR3 contains 15 residues. The germline V gene encodes CDR1 SGDLS and CDR2 YYNGEE. Trimming removed 2 bases from V and 5 bases from J; junction bases left unmatched: 3. CDR3 region: CASSVTSGRKDTQYF. DNA of the CDR3: TGTGCCAGCAGCGTTACTAGCGGGAGGAAAGATACGCAGTATTTT.

This chain connects TRBV5-8 to TRBJ2-3, with TRBD2 matching 15 bases. There are 18 residues in the CDR3. Trimming at V came to 3 bases and at J to 1 base, leaving 6 bases not matched to a gene. CDR1 and CDR2 (germline): SGHTS, YDEGEE. CDR3 sequence: CASSWTSGRVPGTDTQYF. The CDR3 DNA is TGTGCCAGCAGCTGGACTAGCGGGAGGGTACCGGGCACAGATACGCAGTATTTT.

This chain connects TRBV6-6 to TRBJ2-7; 7 bases are shared with TRBD1. CDR1 MNHNY and CDR2 SVGAGI come from the germline V gene (reference sequence). The ends lost 4 bases at V and 4 bases at J; junction bases unmatched: 13. This CDR3 has 16 amino acids. CDR3 residues: CASSSIQTGMRYEQYF. Here the CDR3 DNA reads TGTGCCAGCAGTTCGATCCAGACAGGGATGAGGTACGAGCAGTACTTC.

The rearrangement links TRBV28 to TRBJ2-7, with 7 bases matching TRBD2. There are 13 residues in the CDR3. The junction had 6 bases not matched to a gene; V was cut back by 10 bases and J by 0 bases. CDR1 is MDHEN and CDR2 is SYDVKM in the germline V gene. CDR3 sequence reads: CAITSEGSYEQYF. The CDR3 DNA reads TGTGCCATCACTAGCGAAGGCTCCTACGAGCAGTACTTC.

CDR3 amino acids: CAWSHSSTGVTEAFF. The CDR3 DNA follows: TGTGCCTGGAGTCATTCATCAACGGGGGTCACTGAAGCTTTCTTT. V gene TRBV30 combines with J gene TRBJ1-1; the D gene is possibly TRBD1 (5 bases). The germline CDR1 and CDR2 sequences are GTSNPN and SVGIG (reference sequence). The length of the CDR3 is 15 residues. The germline V and J ends were trimmed by 2 bases and 4 bases, with 17 bases remaining between them. The full variable domain, rest sourced from reference TRBV30 and TRBJ1-1, is SQTIHQWPATLVQPVGSPLSLECTVEGTSNPNLYWYRQAAGRGLQLLFYSVGIGQISSEVPQNLSASRPQDRQFILSSKKLLLSDSGFYLCAWSHSSTGVTEAFFGQGTRLTVV.

The V and J genes are TRBV27 and TRBJ2-1; TRBD1 or TRBD2 may be the D gene (5 bases each). Germline CDR1 MNHEY, CDR2 SMNVEV (reference sequence). The V end was cut by 7 bases, the J end by 6 bases, with 16 bases between. CDR3 size: 14 residues. The CDR3, as DNA: TGTGCCAGCAACGGGACCCCCCTTCGCAATGAGCAGTTCTTC. Amino acids: CASNGTPLRNEQFF.

The J gene is TRBJ2-5, the V gene TRBV4-2; D uncertain. The germline V and J ends were trimmed by 0 bases and 1 base, with 3 bases remaining between them. The germline V gene has CDR1 LGHNA and CDR2 YNFKEQ. CDR3 length: 13 amino acids. The CDR3 region has the DNA TGTGCCAGCAGCCAAGACTTCCAAGAGACCCAGTACTTC. Encoded protein: CASSQDFQETQYF.

CDR3 nucleotide sequence: TGTGCCAGCGTTGGTGGTGCAGATACGCAGTATTTT. This codes for CASVGGADTQYF. The chain employs TRBV6-1 and TRBJ2-3; D is unresolved. The V end was cut by 8 bases, the J end by 4 bases, with 10 bases between. This CDR3 is built from 12 residues. Germline V CDR1 and CDR2: MNHNS, SASEGT.

The CDR3 sequence is CASSPGQGTTEAFF. In nucleotides, the CDR3 is TGTGCCAGCAGCCCCGGACAGGGTACCACTGAAGCTTTCTTT. J is TRBJ1-1 and V is TRBV7-9; 8 bases align to TRBD1. The V and J ends lost 5 bases and 4 bases, in that order; junction bases with no gene match: 6. The CDR3 extends over 14 amino acids. Per germline, CDR1 SEHNR and CDR2 FQNEAQ (reference sequence).

This clone was seen a handful of times. The rearrangement joins TRBV9 to TRBJ2-1, with 8 bases fitting TRBD1. The CDR3 length is 15 residues. The ends lost 2 bases at V and 4 bases at J; junction bases unmatched: 5. The germline V gene has CDR1 SGDLS and CDR2 YYNGEE. DNA for the CDR3: TGTGCCAGCAGCGTCCGGGACAGGCAATACAATGAGCAGTTCTTC. Its translation: CASSVRDRQYNEQFF.

This sequence joins TRBV5-1 and TRBJ1-1; the D is unclear. V lost 4 bases to trimming and J lost 5 bases, with 18 bases between them. Germline V CDR1 and CDR2: SGHRS, YFSETQ. This CDR3 is 15 amino acids long. CDR3 residues: CASSPVKQSGTEAFF. CDR3 nucleotide sequence: TGCGCCAGCAGCCCAGTAAAACAAAGCGGGACTGAAGCTTTCTTT.

The gene calls are TRBV5-1 and TRBJ1-4; TRBD1 matches 9 bases. The CDR3 consists of 14 residues. Germline CDR1 SGHRS, CDR2 YFSETQ. Losses at the gene ends were 2 bases for V and 7 bases for J; bases not matched to a gene: 3. The CDR3 nucleotides read TGCGCCAGCAGCTTCACAGGGGGCGGTGAAAAACTGTTTTTT. Translated, it gives CASSFTGGGEKLFF.

The CDR3 sequence: CASSLGALETQYF. CDR3 DNA: TGTGCCAGCAGCTTGGGTGCCTTGGAGACCCAGTACTTC. V and J are TRBV5-4 and TRBJ2-5; no clear D gene. CDR3 length: 13 residues. Germline CDR1 reads SGHNT; CDR2 reads YYREEE (reference sequence). V lost 0 bases to trimming and J lost 5 bases, with 8 bases between them.

The V call is TRBV6-1, the J call TRBJ2-7; D is ambiguous. Germline CDR1 reads MNHNS; CDR2 reads SASEGT. This CDR3 comprises 11 residues. With 5 bases removed from V and 7 bases from J, the gap between germline ends came to 9 bases. This CDR3 is CASSQIGEQYF. In DNA form, the CDR3 reads TGTGCCAGCAGTCAGATTGGGGAGCAGTACTTC.

The genes are TRBV5-1 and TRBJ1-4, with no clear D. The CDR3 extends over 15 amino acids. Germline CDR1 is SGHRS and CDR2 is YFSETQ. Trimming left V 4 bases short and J 0 bases short, with 10 bases between. CDR3 nucleotides: TGCGCCAGCAGCCGGACCGGGACAACTAATGAAAAACTGTTTTTT. Amino acid sequence: CASSRTGTTNEKLFF.

This chain connects TRBV5-4 to TRBJ1-1; D gene unclear. V gave up 5 bases and J gave up 1 base, with 15 bases separating them. The germline CDR1 and CDR2 sequences are SGHNT and YYREEE (reference sequence). This CDR3 contains 15 residues. Here the CDR3 reads CASSSTGMGNTEAFF. As DNA, the CDR3 is TGTGCCAGCAGTTCGACGGGGATGGGGAACACTGAAGCTTTCTTT.

The rearrangement links TRBV9 to TRBJ1-2; D may be TRBD1 (6 bases). This CDR3 has 12 residues. Trimming removed 5 bases from V and 8 bases from J, with 13 bases in between. Per germline, CDR1 SGDLS and CDR2 YYNGEE. The CDR3 coding sequence is TGTGCCAGCAGTGGACAGTATGGAGGCTACACCTTC. It is translated as CASSGQYGGYTF. Supplemented by reference TRBV9 and TRBJ1-2, the full variable domain reads DSGVTQTPKHLITATGQRVTLRCSPRSGDLSVYWYQQSLDQGLQFLIQYYNGEERAKGNILERFSAQQFPDLHSELNLSSLELGDSALYFCASSGQYGGYTFGSGTRLTVV.

The genes are TRBV9 and TRBJ2-2; tentative D call: TRBD1 (5 bases). V was cut by 0 bases and J by 6 bases, with 6 bases left in between. Germline V gene sequence: CDR1 SGDLS, CDR2 YYNGEE. The CDR3 is 13 amino acids. CDR3 protein: CASSVEGAGELFF. The CDR3 DNA reads as TGTGCCAGCAGCGTAGAAGGGGCCGGGGAGCTGTTTTTT.

The chain couples TRBV11-1 to TRBJ2-1; D unclear. Trimming cost V 1 base and J 5 bases, with 12 bases left between them. This CDR3 comprises 15 residues. Per the germline V gene, CDR1 is SGHAT and CDR2 is FQDESV (reference sequence). The DNA for the CDR3 is TGTGCCAGCAGCTTAGACGTTTACCAGGACAATGAGCAGTTCTTC. Residues: CASSLDVYQDNEQFF.

The CDR3 DNA is TGTGCCAGCAGCTTGACCCAGGAGACCCAGTACTTC. It translates to CASSLTQETQYF. This sequence joins TRBV7-2 and TRBJ2-5; no firm D call. Germline V CDR1 and CDR2: SGHTA, FQGNSA. There are 12 residues in the CDR3. Deletions cut 3 bases from V and 5 bases from J, with 7 bases between. The full variable domain, rest sourced from reference TRBV7-2 and TRBJ2-5, is GAGVSQSPSNKVTEKGKDVELRCDPISGHTALYWYRQSLGQGLEFLIYFQGNSAPDKSGLPSDRFSAERTGGSVSTLTIQRTQQEDSAVYLCASSLTQETQYFGPGTRLLVL.

V gene TRBV5-6 combines with J gene TRBJ2-6; 8 bases match TRBD2. V dropped 4 bases and J dropped 0; count of bases not matched to a gene: 6. The CDR3 has 17 residues. The germline V gene has CDR1 SGHDT and CDR2 YYEEEE. The CDR3 DNA follows: TGTGCCAGCAGCCCGGGGGGGTCCCACTCTGGGGCCAACGTCCTGACTTTC. It codes for CASSPGGSHSGANVLTF.

The genes are TRBV6-5 and TRBJ1-5; D might be TRBD1 (6 bases). The V end was cut by 5 bases, the J end by 2 bases, with 13 bases between. The germline CDR1 and CDR2 sequences are MNHEY and SVGAGI. The CDR3 sequence is 15 residues long. CDR3 region: CASSPMGAGNQPQHF. The CDR3 DNA sequence: TGTGCCAGCAGTCCCATGGGGGCGGGCAATCAGCCCCAGCATTTT.

J is TRBJ1-2 and V is TRBV10-1; D gene uncertain. Trimming cost V 5 bases and J 2 bases, with 9 bases left between them. This CDR3 spans 13 amino acids. The germline CDR1 and CDR2 sequences are WNHNN and SYGVQD (reference sequence). CDR3 sequence: CASSLNRNYGYTF. DNA for the CDR3: TGCGCCAGCAGTCTGAACCGAAACTATGGCTACACCTTC.

The chain is built from TRBV10-2 and TRBJ2-7, with 8 bases that match TRBD1. Trimming took 3 bases from V and 4 from J; bases not matched to a gene: 8. This CDR3 is built from 15 residues. Germline V gene data show CDR1 as WSHSY and CDR2 as SAAADI. CDR3 sequence: CASSDGRQGAYEQYF. CDR3 in DNA: TGCGCCAGCAGTGACGGGCGGCAGGGGGCGTACGAGCAGTACTTC.

The chain combines TRBV9 with TRBJ2-1; possibly TRBD2 for D (5 bases). This CDR3 comprises 16 residues. V lost 0 bases, J lost 0 bases, and 10 bases lay in between. Germline V gene lookup returns CDR1 SGDLS and CDR2 YYNGEE. The CDR3: CASSVDGGSSYNEQFF. The CDR3 bases are TGTGCCAGCAGCGTAGATGGTGGGAGCTCCTACAATGAGCAGTTCTTC. Full variable domain (outside the CDR3, taken from reference TRBV9 and TRBJ2-1): DSGVTQTPKHLITATGQRVTLRCSPRSGDLSVYWYQQSLDQGLQFLIQYYNGEERAKGNILERFSAQQFPDLHSELNLSSLELGDSALYFCASSVDGGSSYNEQFFGPGTRLTVL.

This chain connects TRBV28 to TRBJ1-5, with TRBD1 matching 8 bases. The germline V gene has CDR1 MDHEN and CDR2 SYDVKM. The trim removed 5 bases at V and 6 bases at J, leaving 9 bases unmatched. The CDR3 is made up of 15 amino acids. CDR3: CASSRQGSRGQPQHF. CDR3 sequence (DNA): TGTGCCAGCAGTCGACAGGGGAGTCGTGGTCAGCCCCAGCATTTT.

The CDR3 loop is CASSLTGTSQETQYF. The CDR3 DNA reads TGCGCCAGCAGCCTCACTGGGACTTCCCAAGAGACCCAGTACTTC. V usage is TRBV4-1 and J usage is TRBJ2-5, with D perhaps TRBD2 (6 bases). Germline CDR1 and CDR2: MGHRA and YSYEKL. The V gene lost 4 bases and the J gene lost 1 base, with 13 bases spanning the gap. The CDR3 is 15 amino acids.

This chain uses TRBV5-1 with TRBJ2-3, with a possible D match to TRBD2 (6 bases). The CDR3 loop spans 14 amino acids. V gave up 2 bases and J gave up 3 bases, with 10 bases separating them. Looked up from germline, CDR1 is SGHRS and CDR2 is YFSETQ. The CDR3 is CASSFSGTTDTQYF. CDR3 sequence (DNA): TGCGCCAGCAGCTTTAGCGGAACAACAGATACGCAGTATTTT.